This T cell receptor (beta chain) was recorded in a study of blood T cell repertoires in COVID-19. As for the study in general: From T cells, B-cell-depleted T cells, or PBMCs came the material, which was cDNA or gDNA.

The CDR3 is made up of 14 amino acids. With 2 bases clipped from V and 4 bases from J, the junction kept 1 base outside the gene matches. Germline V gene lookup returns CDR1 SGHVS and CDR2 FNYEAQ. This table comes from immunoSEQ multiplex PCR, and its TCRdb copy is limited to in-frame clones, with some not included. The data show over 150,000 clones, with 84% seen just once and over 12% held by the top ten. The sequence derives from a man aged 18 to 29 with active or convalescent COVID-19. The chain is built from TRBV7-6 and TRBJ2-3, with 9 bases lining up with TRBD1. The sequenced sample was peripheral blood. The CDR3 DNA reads TGTGCCAGCAGCTTACGACAGGGGGCAGATACGCAGTATTTT. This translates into CASSLRQGADTQYF.